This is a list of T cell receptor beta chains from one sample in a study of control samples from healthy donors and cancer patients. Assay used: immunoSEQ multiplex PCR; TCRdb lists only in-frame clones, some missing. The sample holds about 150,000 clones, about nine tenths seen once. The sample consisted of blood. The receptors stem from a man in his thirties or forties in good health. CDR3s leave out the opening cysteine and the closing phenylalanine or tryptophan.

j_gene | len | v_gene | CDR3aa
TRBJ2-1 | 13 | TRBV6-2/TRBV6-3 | ASSSGLVRVTEQF
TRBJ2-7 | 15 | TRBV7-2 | ASSLIGTSGSSYEQY
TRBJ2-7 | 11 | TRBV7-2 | ASSPELALEQY
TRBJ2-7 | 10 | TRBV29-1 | SVAETGYEQY
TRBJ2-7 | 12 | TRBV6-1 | ASSEGTGAGEQY
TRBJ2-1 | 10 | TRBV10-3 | AISGPGTGGF
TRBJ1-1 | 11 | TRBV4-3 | ASSQERLREAF
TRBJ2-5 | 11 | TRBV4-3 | ASSQDFDGAQY
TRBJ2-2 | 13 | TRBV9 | ASSVQGANTGELF
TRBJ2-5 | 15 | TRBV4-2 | ASTPGRGRIGQETQY
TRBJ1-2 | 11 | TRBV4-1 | ASSQAGFDGYT
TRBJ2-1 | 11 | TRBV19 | ASRVDGDFEQF
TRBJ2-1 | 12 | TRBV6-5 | ASSDSASYNEQF
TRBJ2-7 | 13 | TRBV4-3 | ASSQDRQGLYEQY
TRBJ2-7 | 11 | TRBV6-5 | ASRELGVYEQY
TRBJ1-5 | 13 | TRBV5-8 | ASGNWAGGDQPQH
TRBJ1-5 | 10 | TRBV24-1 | ATSDNNQPQH
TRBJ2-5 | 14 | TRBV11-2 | ASSLDRAGGRETQY
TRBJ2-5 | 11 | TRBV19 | ASSIQGQETQY
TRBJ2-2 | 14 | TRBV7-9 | ASSLDRGVNTGELF
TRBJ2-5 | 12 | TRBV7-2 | ASSLAGPQETQY
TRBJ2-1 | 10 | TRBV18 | ASSPLEIGQF
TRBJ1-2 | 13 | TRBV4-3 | ASSAGPLAFYGYT
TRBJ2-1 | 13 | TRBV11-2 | ASSLVGGPGDEQF
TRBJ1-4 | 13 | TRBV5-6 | ASSFRGLTNEKLF
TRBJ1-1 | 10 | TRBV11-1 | ASSQFNTEAF
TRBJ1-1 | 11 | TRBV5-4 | ASSSAREAEAF
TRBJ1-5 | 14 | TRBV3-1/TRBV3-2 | ASSQIFDGSNQPQH
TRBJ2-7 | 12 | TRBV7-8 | ASSLSSGRDEQY
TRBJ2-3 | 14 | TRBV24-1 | ATSDRGTPTGDTQY
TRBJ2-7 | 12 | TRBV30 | AWRGTAHPYEQY
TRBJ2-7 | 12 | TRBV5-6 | ASRYGGQDYEQY
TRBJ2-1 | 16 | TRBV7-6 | ASSLWGRLAGHDNEQF
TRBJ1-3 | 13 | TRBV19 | ASSTTGRPGNTIY
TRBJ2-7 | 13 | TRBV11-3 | ARTRFPGNFDEQY
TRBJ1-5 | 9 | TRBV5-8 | ASSGGGPQH
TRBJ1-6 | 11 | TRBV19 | ATQGSGNSPLH
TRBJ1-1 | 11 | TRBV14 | ASSHGQNTEAF
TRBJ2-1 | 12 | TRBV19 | ASSMLGGSDEQF
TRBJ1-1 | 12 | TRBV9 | ASSLSGVDTEAF
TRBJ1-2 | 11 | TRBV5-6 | ASSLLRGDGYT
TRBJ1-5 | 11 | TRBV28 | ASRQQGHQPQH
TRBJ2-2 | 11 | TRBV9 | ASSSRDPGELF
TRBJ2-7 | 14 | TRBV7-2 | ASSLRAITGGDEQY
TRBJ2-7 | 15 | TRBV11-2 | ASSPLLTGPHSYEQY
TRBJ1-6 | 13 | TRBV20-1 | SASGRSSYNSPLH
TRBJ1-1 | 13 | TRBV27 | ASSLEPGGNAEAF
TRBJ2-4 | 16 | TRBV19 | ASPRWDNPTPDKNIQY
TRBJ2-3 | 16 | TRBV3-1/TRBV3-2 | ASSQLVGAASSTDTQY
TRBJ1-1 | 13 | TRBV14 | ASSPGTYFNTEAF
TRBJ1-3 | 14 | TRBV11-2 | ASSLITGSSGNTIY
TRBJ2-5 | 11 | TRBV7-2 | ASSLNSGETQY
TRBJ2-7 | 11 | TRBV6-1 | ASSEALHLGGY